This TCR beta chain was recovered during a study of OX40 agonist ivuxolimab in advanced cancers. Germline CDR1 MGHRA, CDR2 YSYEKL. The CDR3 spans 15 residues. The trim removed 0 bases at V and 7 bases at J, leaving 8 bases unmatched. Here immunoSEQ multiplex PCR was the method, and the copy in TCRdb shows in-frame clones only, minus some. This table has tens of thousands of clones, about 87% appearing once. This clone was found once. The sequencing used CD4+ or CD8+ T cells sorted from blood, collected in a trial of the OX40 agonist ivuxolimab. This receptor was taken from an adult with an advanced solid tumor such as melanoma, head and neck, liver or kidney cancer. The rearrangement joins TRBV4-1 to TRBJ2-7, with 8 positions matching TRBD2. CDR3 residues: CASSQDLRLAREQYF. CDR3 nucleotide sequence: TGCGCCAGCAGCCAAGATCTTAGACTAGCGCGAGAGCAGTACTTC.